The rows below give T cell receptor beta chains drawn from one sample of a study of T cell repertoires in cytomegalovirus infection. TCRdb re-called the reads with MiXCR, one entry per CDR3 protein. This table has 400,000 or so distinct CDR3 sequences, 15% to 20% appearing once. The sample taken for sequencing was PBMCs. These receptors originate from a human donor in good health (CMV status not recorded). Some clones in this sample may be carry-over from other donors' samples. Each CDR3 is given with its conserved first and last residue.

j_gene: TRBJ2-2
v_gene: TRBV30
CDR3aa: CAWSGGQVNGELFF

j_gene: TRBJ1-5
v_gene: TRBV6-1
CDR3aa: CASSEEQGSLYSNQPQHF

j_gene: TRBJ2-7
v_gene: TRBV7-2
CDR3aa: CASSLAASGRTYEQYF

j_gene: TRBJ1-1
v_gene: TRBV7-8
CDR3aa: CASSLTGVQNTEAFF

j_gene: TRBJ2-5
v_gene: TRBV7-2
CDR3aa: CASSFSPGPETQYF

j_gene: TRBJ2-2
v_gene: TRBV5-1
CDR3aa: CASSYGQGPNGELFF

j_gene: TRBJ2-5
v_gene: TRBV2
CDR3aa: CASNWVREETQYF

j_gene: TRBJ2-5
v_gene: TRBV7-9
CDR3aa: CASSGETQYF

j_gene: TRBJ2-1
v_gene: TRBV12-3/TRBV12-4
CDR3aa: CASRPGGGAGGLFF

j_gene: TRBJ1-4
v_gene: TRBV20-1
CDR3aa: CSADTGRANEKLFF

j_gene: TRBJ2-5
v_gene: TRBV6-1
CDR3aa: CASRLAGSETQYF

j_gene: TRBJ2-1
v_gene: TRBV12-3/TRBV12-4
CDR3aa: CASSGKFNEQFF

j_gene: TRBJ2-7
v_gene: TRBV20-1
CDR3aa: CSARDPLGGSNEQYF

j_gene: TRBJ1-2
v_gene: TRBV20-1
CDR3aa: CSAGRPGLGYTF

j_gene: TRBJ2-1
v_gene: TRBV20-1
CDR3aa: CSARPTGLSSYNEQFF

j_gene: TRBJ2-7
v_gene: TRBV7-2
CDR3aa: CASSHGRPYEQYF

j_gene: TRBJ1-5
v_gene: TRBV7-9
CDR3aa: CASSSTGGRYQPQHF

j_gene: TRBJ2-1
v_gene: TRBV7-2
CDR3aa: CASSLTSGRALNEQFF

j_gene: TRBJ1-2
v_gene: TRBV12-3/TRBV12-4
CDR3aa: CASSEGPGYGYTF

j_gene: TRBJ2-1
v_gene: TRBV20-1
CDR3aa: CSASNSGGADEQFF

j_gene: TRBJ1-1
v_gene: TRBV12-3/TRBV12-4
CDR3aa: CASSPRQGGSEAFF

j_gene: TRBJ1-1
v_gene: TRBV29-1
CDR3aa: CSTGQGARTEAFF

j_gene: TRBJ2-2
v_gene: TRBV5-4
CDR3aa: CASSETSPNTGELFF

j_gene: TRBJ2-1
v_gene: TRBV6-2/TRBV6-3
CDR3aa: CASRTAGLAGDEQFF

j_gene: TRBJ2-7
v_gene: TRBV7-2
CDR3aa: CASRPGTGVEQYF